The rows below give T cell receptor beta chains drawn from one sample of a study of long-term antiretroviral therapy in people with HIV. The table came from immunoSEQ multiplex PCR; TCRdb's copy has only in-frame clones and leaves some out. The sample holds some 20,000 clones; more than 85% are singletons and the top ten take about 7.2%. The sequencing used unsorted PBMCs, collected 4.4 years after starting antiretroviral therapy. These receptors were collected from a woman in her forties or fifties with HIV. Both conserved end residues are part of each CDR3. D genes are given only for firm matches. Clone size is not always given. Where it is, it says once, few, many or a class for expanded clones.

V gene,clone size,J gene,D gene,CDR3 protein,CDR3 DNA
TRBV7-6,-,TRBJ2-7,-,CASSLFAGGASYEQYF,TGTGCCAGCAGCTTATTTGCTGGGGGCGCCTCCTACGAGCAGTACTTC
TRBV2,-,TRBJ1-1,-,CASQNREVNTEAFF,TGTGCCAGCCAAAACAGGGAGGTGAACACTGAAGCTTTCTTT
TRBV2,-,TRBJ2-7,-,CASSGGWDTYEQYF,TGTGCCAGCAGTGGGGGGTGGGATACCTACGAGCAGTACTTC
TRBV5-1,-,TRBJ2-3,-,CASSPSTGRDTQYF,TGCGCCAGCAGCCCCTCGACAGGTAGAGATACGCAGTATTTT
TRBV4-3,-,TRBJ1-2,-,CAGSQDVRQYYGYTF,TGCGCCGGCAGCCAAGATGTGCGGCAGTACTATGGCTACACCTTC
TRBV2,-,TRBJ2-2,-,CASSPGTPMAGELFF,TGTGCCAGCAGTCCCGGGACCCCTATGGCCGGGGAGCTGTTTTTT
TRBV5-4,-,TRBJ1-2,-,CASSLERSYGYTF,TGTGCCAGCAGCTTGGAACGGAGCTATGGCTACACCTTC
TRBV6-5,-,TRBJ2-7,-,CASSYSRGVAYEQYF,TGTGCCAGCAGTTACTCGAGGGGGGTTGCCTACGAGCAGTACTTC
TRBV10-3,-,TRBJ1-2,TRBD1,CAISEGTGDYGYTF,TGTGCCATCAGTGAGGGGACAGGGGACTATGGCTACACCTTC
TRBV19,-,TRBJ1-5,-,CASRRTVSNQPQHF,TGTGCCAGTAGGAGGACAGTTAGCAATCAGCCCCAGCATTTT
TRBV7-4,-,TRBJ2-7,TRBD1,CASSRQGDRLYEQYF,TGTGCCAGCAGCCGCCAGGGGGACAGGCTGTACGAGCAGTACTTC
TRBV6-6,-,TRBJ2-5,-,CATDRTQGGETQYF,TGTGCCACCGACCGGACGCAGGGTGGAGAGACCCAGTACTTC
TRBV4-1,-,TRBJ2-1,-,CASSTGFGGGPFF,TGCGCCAGCAGCACCGGTTTTGGCGGAGGTCCGTTCTTC
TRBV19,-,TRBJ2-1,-,CASSVMGATYNEQFF,TGTGCCAGTAGTGTCATGGGGGCCACCTACAATGAGCAGTTCTTC
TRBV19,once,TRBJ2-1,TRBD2,CASSIGSGGDNEQFF,TGTGCCAGTAGTATAGGTAGCGGGGGAGACAATGAGCAGTTCTTC
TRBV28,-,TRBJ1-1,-,CASSLLITRNTEAFF,TGTGCCAGCAGTTTACTAATCACACGAAACACTGAAGCTTTCTTT
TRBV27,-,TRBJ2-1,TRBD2,CASSPSGELYNEQFF,TGTGCCAGCAGCCCAAGCGGGGAGTTATACAATGAGCAGTTCTTC
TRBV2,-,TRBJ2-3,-,CASSGGPTDTQYF,TGTGCCAGCAGCGGGGGCCCCACAGATACGCAGTATTTT
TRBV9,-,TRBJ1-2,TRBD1,CASSVAAGGSYGYTF,TGTGCCAGCAGCGTAGCTGCAGGGGGCTCCTATGGCTACACCTTC
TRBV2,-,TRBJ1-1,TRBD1,CASKQGAATEAFF,TGTGCCAGTAAGCAGGGGGCGGCCACTGAAGCTTTCTTT
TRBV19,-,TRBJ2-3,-,CASSPATDTQYF,TGTGCCAGTAGCCCGGCGACAGATACGCAGTATTTT
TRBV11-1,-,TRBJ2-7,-,CASRSQGLSYEQYF,TGTGCCAGCAGGAGCCAGGGACTTTCCTACGAGCAGTACTTC
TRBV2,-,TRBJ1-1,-,CASSLAGFRGTEAFF,TGTGCCAGCAGCCTAGCGGGGTTCAGGGGCACTGAAGCTTTCTTT
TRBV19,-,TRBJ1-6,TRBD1,CASHDRGSSPLHF,TGTGCCAGTCACGACAGGGGATCCTCACCCCTCCACTTT
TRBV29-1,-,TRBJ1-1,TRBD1,CSVGLQGDTEAFF,TGCAGCGTCGGCCTACAGGGGGACACTGAAGCTTTCTTT
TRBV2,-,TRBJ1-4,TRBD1,CASSRDRVDEKLFF,TGTGCCAGCAGCCGGGACAGAGTTGACGAAAAACTGTTTTTT
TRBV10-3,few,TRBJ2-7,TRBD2,CAIRNSGEYEQYF,TGTGCCATCAGGAATAGCGGGGAATACGAGCAGTACTTC
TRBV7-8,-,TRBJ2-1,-,CASSFANEQFF,TGTGCCAGCAGCTTTGCCAATGAGCAGTTCTTC
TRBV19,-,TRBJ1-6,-,CASTTGSPNSPLHF,TGTGCCAGTACTACCGGGTCTCCCAATTCACCCCTCCACTTT
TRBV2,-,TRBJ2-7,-,CASSEARQAGYEQYF,TGTGCCAGCAGTGAAGCCCGACAGGCGGGATACGAGCAGTACTTC
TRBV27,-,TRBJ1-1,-,CASVGYTEAFF,TGTGCCAGCGTGGGCTACACTGAAGCTTTCTTT
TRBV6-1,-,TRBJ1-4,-,CASTAGGSNEKLFF,TGTGCCAGCACGGCGGGGGGGTCTAATGAAAAACTGTTTTTT
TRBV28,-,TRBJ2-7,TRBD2,CASSRGGLAGYEQYF,TGTGCCAGCAGTCGCGGGGGACTAGCGGGCTACGAGCAGTACTTC
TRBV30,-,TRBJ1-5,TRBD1,CAWGSGTGGLQPQHF,TGTGCCTGGGGTTCCGGGACAGGGGGCCTACAGCCCCAGCATTTT
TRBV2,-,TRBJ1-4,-,CASSEGGTAEKLFF,TGTGCCAGCAGTGAAGGGGGCACAGCGGAAAAACTGTTTTTT
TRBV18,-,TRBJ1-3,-,CASSQRTTASGNTIYF,TGTGCCAGCTCACAACGGACGACGGCCTCTGGAAACACCATATATTTT
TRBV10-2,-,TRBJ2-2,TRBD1,CASSERQGADTGELFF,TGCGCCAGCAGTGAACGACAGGGGGCAGACACCGGGGAGCTGTTTTTT
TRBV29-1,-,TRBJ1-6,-,CSVGGKINSPLHF,TGCAGCGTAGGGGGGAAGATTAATTCACCCCTCCACTTT
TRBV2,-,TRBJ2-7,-,CASRPQPGNYEQYF,TGTGCCAGCAGGCCCCAGCCAGGGAACTACGAGCAGTACTTC
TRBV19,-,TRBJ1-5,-,CATSIEVRNQPQHF,TGTGCCACCTCGATCGAGGTTCGGAATCAGCCCCAGCATTTT
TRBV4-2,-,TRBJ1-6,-,CASSQDPGRNSPLHF,TGTGCCAGCAGCCAAGATCCGGGGAGGAATTCACCCCTCCACTTT
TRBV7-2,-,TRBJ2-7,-,CASSLSFRDPYEQYF,TGTGCCAGCAGCTTAAGTTTCAGGGACCCCTACGAGCAGTACTTC
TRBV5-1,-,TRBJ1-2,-,CASSTVANLDGYTF,TGCGCCAGCAGCACGGTTGCTAACCTTGATGGCTACACCTTC
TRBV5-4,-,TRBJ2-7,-,CASSSRGAYEQYF,TGTGCCAGCAGCTCCAGGGGCGCCTACGAGCAGTACTTC
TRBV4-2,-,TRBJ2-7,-,CASRERLGGQRAYEQYF,TGTGCCAGCAGAGAAAGACTAGGGGGACAGCGAGCCTACGAGCAGTACTTC
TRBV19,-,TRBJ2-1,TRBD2,CASSPTSGTYNEQFF,TGTGCCAGTAGCCCGACTAGCGGGACTTACAATGAGCAGTTCTTC
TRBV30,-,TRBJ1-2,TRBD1,CAWRDRGHGGYTF,TGTGCCTGGAGAGACAGGGGGCATGGTGGCTACACCTTC
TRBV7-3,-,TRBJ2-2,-,CASSLTGNNAGELFF,TGTGCCAGCAGCTTAACGGGGAACAACGCCGGGGAGCTGTTTTTT
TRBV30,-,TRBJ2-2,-,CAWSQLREIIHTGELFF,TGTGCCTGGAGCCAACTCAGGGAAATTATTCACACCGGGGAGCTGTTTTTT
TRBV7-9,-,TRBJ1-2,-,CASSFKENYGYTF,TGTGCCAGCAGCTTCAAAGAAAACTATGGCTACACCTTC
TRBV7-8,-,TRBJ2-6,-,CASSLGQLKKTF,TGTGCCAGCAGCTTAGGCCAGCTGAAAAAAACTTTC
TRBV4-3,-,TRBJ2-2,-,CASSQGGPRDPRGELFF,TGCGCCAGCAGCCAAGGTGGACCCCGGGACCCTCGGGGGGAGCTGTTTTTT